These 6 T cell receptor beta chains came from one sample sequenced in a study of OX40 agonist ivuxolimab in advanced cancers. The assay was immunoSEQ multiplex PCR, and TCRdb's table has in-frame clones only and misses some. The table includes about 77,000 clones, 94% detected once. The source material was CD4+ or CD8+ T cells sorted from blood, sampled in a trial of the OX40 agonist ivuxolimab. Source of these receptors: an adult with an advanced solid tumor such as melanoma, head and neck, liver or kidney cancer.

The rearrangement joins TRBV5-5 to TRBJ2-5; perhaps TRBD1 as D (5 bases). CDR1 is SGHKS and CDR2 is YYEKEE in the germline V gene (reference sequence). This CDR3 spans 14 amino acids. Trimming cost V 0 bases and J 5 bases, with 11 bases left between them. For the CDR3, the DNA is TGTGCCAGCAGCTTGGTATCAGGGTACGAGACCCAGTACTTC. Protein product: CASSLVSGYETQYF.

The chain recombines TRBV4-3 with TRBJ1-5; possibly TRBD1 for D (6 bases). This CDR3 contains 15 residues. V lost 0 bases to trimming and J lost 5 bases, with 11 bases between them. The germline CDR1 and CDR2 sequences are LGHNA and YSLEER. The CDR3 loop is CASSQDGEGDQPQHF. CDR3 coding DNA: TGCGCCAGCAGCCAAGATGGGGAGGGGGATCAGCCCCAGCATTTT.

The chain employs TRBV15 and TRBJ1-3; the D is unclear. The CDR3 extends over 17 amino acids. Trimming took off 1 base at V and 1 base at J, with 14 bases between the two ends. Germline-derived CDR1 and CDR2 are LNHNV and YYDKDF (reference sequence). CDR3 nucleotides: TGTGCCACCAGCAGAGGACTCCCAGAGGCTTCTGGAAACACCATATATTTT. This sequence encodes CATSRGLPEASGNTIYF.

V is TRBV4-1 and J is TRBJ2-7, with 12 positions matching TRBD1. The CDR3 has 16 residues. V gave up 6 bases and J gave up 5 bases; unmatched junction bases: 11. CDR1 and CDR2 (germline): MGHRA, YSYEKL. The CDR3 DNA follows: TGCGCCAGCAGTCGACTCTCCGGGACAGGGGGCCACGAGCAGTACTTC. Amino acids: CASSRLSGTGGHEQYF.

The genes are TRBV4-3 and TRBJ2-2; the D gene could be TRBD1 or TRBD2 (6 bases each). V shed 0 bases and J shed 5 bases, with 22 bases lying between them. CDR1 and CDR2 from the germline V gene are LGHNA and YSLEER. This CDR3 has 19 amino acids. CDR3 DNA sequence: TGCGCCAGCAGCCAAGATATCCGGGGGCATGGGATGTGGACCGGGGAGCTGTTTTTT. Translating gives CASSQDIRGHGMWTGELFF.

V and J are TRBV29-1 and TRBJ2-6, with D perhaps matching TRBD1 or TRBD2 (5 bases each). This CDR3 contains 13 residues. V dropped 7 bases and J dropped 0 bases, with 7 bases sitting between them. Germline V gene lookup returns CDR1 SQVTM and CDR2 ANQGSEA. As DNA, the CDR3 is TGCAGCGCAGGGACCTCTGGGGCCAACGTCCTGACTTTC. This gives the protein CSAGTSGANVLTF.